The 29 T cell receptor beta chains in this list originate from one sample, sequenced in a study of siplizumab effects on memory and regulatory T cells. TCRdb's copy holds only in-frame clones and misses some; the assay was immunoSEQ multiplex PCR. This table holds fewer than 120,000 clones, roughly 90% found once. Sequences were obtained from CD4+ T cells sorted from blood. All receptors come from a human donor in good health.

The V and J genes are TRBV10-3 and TRBJ2-3; TRBD2 aligns across 12 bases. Germline V gene data show CDR1 as ENHRY and CDR2 as SYGVKD. CDR3 length equals 15 residues. V was pared by 6 bases and J by 4 bases, with 5 bases of the junction left unmatched. CDR3 nucleotides: TGTGCCATCAGCCCACTAGCGGGGGGTTCAGATACGCAGTATTTT. This translates into CAISPLAGGSDTQYF.

The CDR3 DNA is TGCGCCAGCAGCCTCAGCGATAGCTCCTACGAGCAGTACTTC. This encodes CASSLSDSSYEQYF. The chain recombines TRBV4-1 with TRBJ2-7; D not resolved. The germline gives CDR1 MGHRA, CDR2 YSYEKL. The CDR3 totals 14 residues. The V gene lost 4 bases and the J gene lost 0 bases, with 10 bases spanning the gap.

The sample holds one count of this clone. The CDR3 sequence is CASSRTRGANTGELFF. The CDR3 DNA reads as TGTGCCAGCAGCCGAACCAGGGGGGCGAACACCGGGGAGCTGTTTTTT. The rearrangement joins TRBV7-8 to TRBJ2-2; perhaps TRBD1 as D (7 bases). The CDR3 is 16 residues long. Germline-derived CDR1 and CDR2 are SGHVS and FQNEAQ. V lost 5 bases to trimming and J lost 0 bases, with 13 bases between them.

The rearrangement links TRBV29-1 to TRBJ1-1; D uncertain. Trimming left V 4 bases short and J 5 bases short, with 14 bases between. The length of the CDR3 is 13 residues. Germline CDR1 is SQVTM and CDR2 is ANQGSEA. The CDR3 protein is CSVAPRLTTEAFF. DNA for the CDR3: TGCAGCGTTGCTCCCCGACTGACGACTGAAGCTTTCTTT.

This chain uses TRBV9 with TRBJ2-7, with D perhaps assigned TRBD1 or TRBD2 (7 bases each). V dropped 4 bases and J dropped 0 bases, with 17 bases sitting between them. Germline V lookup: CDR1 SGDLS, CDR2 YYNGEE. This CDR3 has 16 residues. The CDR3 region is CASSPRGDSLSYEQYF. CDR3 in DNA: TGTGCCAGCAGCCCCCGGGGGGACAGCCTCTCCTACGAGCAGTACTTC.

This clone was detected only once. This chain connects TRBV7-9 to TRBJ1-2; no definite D call. V was shortened by 6 bases and J by 4 bases, with 6 bases between the two germline ends. Germline V gene lookup returns CDR1 SEHNR and CDR2 FQNEAQ (reference sequence). There are 11 residues in the CDR3. In DNA, the CDR3 is TGTGCCAGCAGGAGAGCCTATGGCTACACCTTC. It encodes CASRRAYGYTF.

The chain uses TRBV2 and TRBJ1-5, with D perhaps TRBD1 (5 bases). The CDR3 runs to 19 residues. Trimming stripped 7 bases from V and 2 bases from J, with 27 bases between. CDR1 is SNHLY, CDR2 FYNNEI, per germline. The CDR3 region has the DNA TGTGCCAGCAAGTACTCCCGTGGGGGGTGGATAGATGGCAATCAGCCCCAGCATTTT. Protein: CASKYSRGGWIDGNQPQHF. The full variable domain, completed using reference TRBV2 and TRBJ1-5, is EPEVTQTPSHQVTQMGQEVILRCVPISNHLYFYWYRQILGQKVEFLVSFYNNEISEKSEIFDDQFSVERPDGSNFTLKIRSTKLEDSAMYFCASKYSRGGWIDGNQPQHFGDGTRLSIL.

The sample holds one count of this clone. For the CDR3, the DNA is TGTGCCAGCAGTTTCACAGGGGGGACAGATACGCAGTATTTT. Translating gives CASSFTGGTDTQYF. V usage is TRBV6-5 and J usage is TRBJ2-3, with 8 bases that match TRBD1. Unmatched junction bases numbered 3, after V lost 4 bases and J lost 3 bases. Germline V gene sequence: CDR1 MNHEY, CDR2 SVGAGI. This CDR3 is 14 amino acids long.

This clone was detected only a few times. In nucleotides, the CDR3 is TGTGCCAGCAGCGTAGAAGGGTGGGGCACTGAAGCTTTCTTT. As protein: CASSVEGWGTEAFF. J is TRBJ1-1 and V is TRBV9; D ambiguous. The CDR3 extends over 14 amino acids. Germline V gene data show CDR1 as SGDLS and CDR2 as YYNGEE. Trimming left V 0 bases short and J 4 bases short, with 10 bases between.

The CDR3, as DNA: TGTGCCACCCAAGGGTCTGGCACAGATACGCAGTATTTT. It translates to CATQGSGTDTQYF. The chain has TRBV7-9 and TRBJ2-3, with D hard to call. Germline values: CDR1 SEHNR, CDR2 FQNEAQ (reference sequence). V dropped 10 bases and J dropped 1 base, with 12 bases sitting between them. There are 13 residues in the CDR3.

This chain joins TRBV18 and TRBJ2-7; D remains ambiguous. Looked up from germline, CDR1 is KGHSH and CDR2 is LQKENI. V lost 2 bases to trimming and J lost 0 bases, with 11 bases between them. The CDR3 totals 15 residues. The CDR3 nucleotides are TGTGCCAGCTCACCAGGAAGCGCGAGCTCCTACGAGCAGTACTTC. Protein sequence: CASSPGSASSYEQYF.

The genes are TRBV10-3 and TRBJ1-2; no clear D. The CDR3 covers 12 residues. Per germline, CDR1 ENHRY and CDR2 SYGVKD. V was pared by 2 bases and J by 5 bases, with 6 bases between. The CDR3 DNA follows: TGTGCCATCAGTGAGAGCAGTTATGGCTACACCTTC. Translating gives CAISESSYGYTF.

The V and J genes are TRBV11-3 and TRBJ2-7; the D gene is possibly TRBD1 (5 bases). The germline gives CDR1 SGHNT, CDR2 YENEEA. The CDR3 covers 15 residues. Trimming cost V 1 base and J 3 bases, with 13 bases left between them. CDR3 in DNA: TGTGCCAGCAGCTTAGGCGGCAGGGCCCACTACGAGCAGTACTTC. It translates to CASSLGGRAHYEQYF. Based on the CDR3 plus reference TRBV11-3 and TRBJ2-7, the full variable domain is EAGVVQSPRYKIIEKKQPVAFWCNPISGHNTLYWYLQNLGQGPELLIRYENEEAVDDSQLPKDRFSAERLKGVDSTLKIQPAELGDSAVYLCASSLGGRAHYEQYFGPGTRLTVT.

This clone occurred once. This chain joins TRBV6-1 and TRBJ1-3; no firm D call. V gave up 7 bases and J gave up 0 bases, with 10 bases separating them. The CDR3 is 14 residues long. Germline V lookup: CDR1 MNHNS, CDR2 SASEGT. CDR3 nucleotide sequence: TGTGCCAGCAATGGGGTATACTCTGGAAACACCATATATTTT. Protein product: CASNGVYSGNTIYF.

V is TRBV29-1 and J is TRBJ2-3; 10 bases match TRBD2. The CDR3 runs to 17 residues. J lost 0 bases, V lost 1 base, and 7 bases had no gene match. Germline V CDR1 and CDR2: SQVTM, ANQGSEA. The CDR3 DNA follows: TGCAGCGTTGAAGGGGCTAGCGGGGGTTCTAGCACAGATACGCAGTATTTT. This translates into CSVEGASGGSSTDTQYF.

CDR3 protein: CAWSLGTNEKLFF. The CDR3 DNA sequence: TGTGCCTGGAGTCTGGGGACTAATGAAAAACTGTTTTTT. V usage is TRBV30 and J usage is TRBJ1-4; D not resolved. From germline, CDR1 is GTSNPN and CDR2 SVGIG (reference sequence). The CDR3 spans 13 residues. With 2 bases removed from V and 2 bases from J, the gap between germline ends came to 6 bases.

A single count supports this clone. The chain combines TRBV6-1 with TRBJ1-2; D unclear. The CDR3 is 13 amino acids. Between the trimmed V and J ends, which lost 5 bases and 4 bases, there was a span of 11 bases. Germline values: CDR1 MNHNS, CDR2 SASEGT. CDR3 DNA sequence: TGTGCCAGCAGTCCTGTCGGTGGCTATGGCTACACCTTC. Protein sequence: CASSPVGGYGYTF.

The V call is TRBV18, the J call TRBJ1-1; D may be TRBD1 (5 bases). The germline V gene encodes CDR1 KGHSH and CDR2 LQKENI. CDR3 size: 13 residues. V was shortened by 3 bases and J by 10 bases, with 15 bases between the two germline ends. CDR3 region: CASSPRGGTAAFF. CDR3 coding DNA: TGTGCCAGCTCACCGCGTGGGGGGACGGCAGCTTTCTTT.

The chain recombines TRBV15 with TRBJ1-2; the D gene is possibly TRBD1 (5 bases). Trimming stripped 2 bases from V and 2 bases from J, with 24 bases between. CDR1 is LNHNV and CDR2 is YYDKDF in the germline V gene (reference sequence). This CDR3 is 19 amino acids long. The CDR3 sequence: CATSRPFGPAGQVNYGYTF. The CDR3 nucleotides read TGTGCCACCAGCAGACCTTTTGGGCCGGCCGGACAAGTAAACTATGGCTACACCTTC.

The chain recombines TRBV7-9 with TRBJ2-7; D possibly corresponds to TRBD2 (5 bases). This CDR3 is built from 14 residues. Germline assignment: CDR1 SEHNR and CDR2 FQNEAQ (reference sequence). V lost 0 bases and J 5 bases, leaving 11 bases between the germline ends. The CDR3 DNA reads as TGTGCCAGCAGCTTAGCGGGAGTTTTCAACGAGCAGTACTTC. Its translation: CASSLAGVFNEQYF.

This rearrangement joins TRBV5-1 to TRBJ2-3, with a possible D match to TRBD2 (5 bases). V shed 4 bases and J shed 1 base, with 10 bases lying between them. There are 14 residues in the CDR3. CDR1 and CDR2 from the germline V gene are SGHRS and YFSETQ. CDR3 DNA: TGCGCCAGCAGCCCCGGACTGGGCACAGATACGCAGTATTTT. Translating gives CASSPGLGTDTQYF.

The chain employs TRBV6-5 and TRBJ2-1, with no clear D. V was trimmed by 5 bases and J by 6 bases, leaving 8 bases between them. Germline CDR1 is MNHEY and CDR2 is SVGAGI. CDR3 length: 12 residues. The CDR3 DNA is TGTGCCAGCAGTCCCCGAAGCAATGAGCAGTTCTTC. This sequence encodes CASSPRSNEQFF.

This clone has a handful of counts. The V and J genes are TRBV18 and TRBJ1-2; 11 bases fit TRBD1. The CDR3 runs to 15 residues. CDR1 is KGHSH and CDR2 is LQKENI in the germline V gene. V was pared by 3 bases and J by 7 bases, with 7 bases of the junction left unmatched. CDR3 sequence reads: CASSPPGQGVGGYTF. The CDR3 DNA sequence: TGTGCCAGCTCACCCCCGGGACAGGGGGTAGGTGGCTACACCTTC.

V gene TRBV5-1 combines with J gene TRBJ2-3, with D perhaps TRBD2 (6 bases). Trimming took 4 bases from V and 6 from J, leaving 15 bases between them. CDR1 and CDR2 from the germline V gene are SGHRS and YFSETQ. This CDR3 region has 14 residues. The CDR3: CASSAIGGRDTQYF. The CDR3 DNA reads TGCGCCAGCAGCGCAATCGGGGGTAGGGATACGCAGTATTTT.

The V gene is TRBV7-2, the J gene TRBJ1-1; 8 nucleotides match TRBD1. Germline V gene sequence: CDR1 SGHTA, CDR2 FQGNSA. Germline trimming cut 3 bases from V and 4 bases from J; bases unmatched to any gene: 4. The CDR3 is made up of 14 amino acids. The CDR3 DNA reads TGTGCCAGCAGCTTTCAGGGGACAGGCACTGAAGCTTTCTTT. Amino acids: CASSFQGTGTEAFF. The full variable domain, rest sourced from reference TRBV7-2 and TRBJ1-1, is GAGVSQSPSNKVTEKGKDVELRCDPISGHTALYWYRQSLGQGLEFLIYFQGNSAPDKSGLPSDRFSAERTGGSVSTLTIQRTQQEDSAVYLCASSFQGTGTEAFFGQGTRLTVV.

The chain uses TRBV7-3 and TRBJ1-2; TRBD1 is a possible D gene (6 bases). Germline CDR1 is SGHTA and CDR2 is FQGTGA. CDR3 length: 14 amino acids. The germline V and J ends were trimmed by 5 bases and 8 bases, with 18 bases remaining between them. DNA of the CDR3: TGTGCCAGCAGCCCCGGAGGGGGGGGACGGGGCTACACCTTC. Translating it yields CASSPGGGGRGYTF.

The chain recombines TRBV10-3 with TRBJ2-1, with D possibly called TRBD1 or TRBD2 (5 bases each). The V and J ends lost 8 bases and 7 bases respectively, with 12 bases between them. The CDR3 totals 12 residues. The germline gives CDR1 ENHRY, CDR2 SYGVKD. CDR3 region: CAIEGSGNEQFF. The CDR3 DNA reads TGTGCCATCGAGGGGTCAGGGAATGAGCAGTTCTTC.

CDR3 loop: CASSHGLAGNNEQFF. DNA of the CDR3: TGTGCCAGCAGCCATGGACTAGCGGGTAACAATGAGCAGTTCTTC. V and J are TRBV11-2 and TRBJ2-1; 11 positions match TRBD2. Germline loops: CDR1 SGHAT, CDR2 FQNNGV. Trimming cost V 5 bases and J 5 bases; bases outside gene matches: 5. This CDR3 contains 15 residues. The full variable domain, in which reference TRBV11-2 and TRBJ2-1 provide the parts outside the CDR3, is EAGVAQSPRYKIIEKRQSVAFWCNPISGHATLYWYQQILGQGPKLLIQFQNNGVVDDSQLPKDRFSAERLKGVDSTLKIQPAKLEDSAVYLCASSHGLAGNNEQFFGPGTRLTVL.

Only one count was recorded for this clone. V and J are TRBV6-5 and TRBJ2-7; TRBD1 is a possible D gene (6 bases). V was cut by 5 bases and J by 0 bases, with 8 bases left in between. CDR3 length equals 13 residues. Looked up from germline, CDR1 is MNHEY and CDR2 is SVGAGI. The CDR3 DNA is TGTGCCAGCAGTCGGGACAACTCCTACGAGCAGTACTTC. It is translated as CASSRDNSYEQYF.